This TCR beta chain was observed in a study of T-cell reconstitution after alpha-beta-depleted transplantation in children. Unique molecular identifiers featured in how the TCRbeta library was prepared. TCRdb called the PCR reads again in MiXCR, with one record for every CDR3 protein. The sample records around 800,000 distinct CDR3 sequences, around 17% being singletons. The CDR3 contains 13 residues. The germline V gene encodes CDR1 MGHRA and CDR2 YSYEKL. Trimming left V 3 bases short and J 6 bases short, with 12 bases between. To note about this clonotype: The antigen remains undetermined.

Findings and caveats of the study: Reportedly, roughly two months post-transplant, alpha-beta T cells arose from several hundred expanded graft clones. T cells produced anew were the main source of T-cell counts and diversity one year after transplant. It was surviving recipient T cells and thymic progenitors that gave some patients high TCRbeta diversity at day 60.

The genes are TRBV4-1 and TRBJ2-7; D is undetermined. This specimen consisted of PBMCs, mostly from graft donor cells, obtained 360 days after TCRalphabeta/CD19-depleted stem cell transplant. This sequence originates from a male patient between 10 and 17 years old who had a stem cell transplant for acute lymphoblastic leukemia, so the T cells may come from the graft donor. The DNA for the CDR3 is TGCGCCAGCAGCCAGGTTCTCCAAACCGAGCAGTACTTC. Translating it yields CASSQVLQTEQYF.